This T cell receptor beta chain emerged from a study of blood T cell repertoires in COVID-19. The CDR3 extends over 16 amino acids. CDR1 and CDR2 (germline): MNHEY, SVGAGI. Trimming cost V 0 bases and J 0 bases, with 12 bases left between them. Under the authors' procedure: Nucleated cell counts were estimated from reference gene primer amplification. Assay: immunoSEQ multiplex PCR; the TCRdb copy retains only in-frame clones and omits some. V and J calls and clone size are given by that table; D and trimming were obtained from the DNA. The sample carries 380,000 or so clones, approximately 86% recorded once. This clone has more than one count but fewer than ten.

The chain recombines TRBV6-5 with TRBJ2-7; D is possibly TRBD2 (6 bases). Specimen: peripheral blood. This TCR came from a woman aged 60-75 years with COVID-19, enrolled during active disease. In DNA, the CDR3 is TGTGCCAGCAGTTACTCAGGTAGCGGTCTCTCCTACGAGCAGTACTTC. This gives the protein CASSYSGSGLSYEQYF.